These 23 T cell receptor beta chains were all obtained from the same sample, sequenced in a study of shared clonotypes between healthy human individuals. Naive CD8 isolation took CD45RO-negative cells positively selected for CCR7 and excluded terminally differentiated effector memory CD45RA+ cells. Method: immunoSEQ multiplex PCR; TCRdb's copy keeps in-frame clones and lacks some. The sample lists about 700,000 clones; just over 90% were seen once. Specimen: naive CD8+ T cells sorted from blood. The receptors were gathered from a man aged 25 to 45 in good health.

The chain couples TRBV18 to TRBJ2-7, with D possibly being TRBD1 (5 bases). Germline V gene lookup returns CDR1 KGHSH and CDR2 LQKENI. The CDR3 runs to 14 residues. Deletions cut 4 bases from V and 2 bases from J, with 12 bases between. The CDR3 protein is CASSRKDSPYEQYF. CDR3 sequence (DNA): TGTGCCAGCTCACGAAAAGACAGCCCCTACGAGCAGTACTTC.

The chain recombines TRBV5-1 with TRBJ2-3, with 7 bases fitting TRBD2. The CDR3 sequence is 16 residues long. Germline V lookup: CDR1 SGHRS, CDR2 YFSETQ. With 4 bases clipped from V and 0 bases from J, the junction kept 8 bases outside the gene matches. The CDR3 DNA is TGCGCCAGCAGCGCTACCGGGACTACGAGCACAGATACGCAGTATTTT. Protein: CASSATGTTSTDTQYF.

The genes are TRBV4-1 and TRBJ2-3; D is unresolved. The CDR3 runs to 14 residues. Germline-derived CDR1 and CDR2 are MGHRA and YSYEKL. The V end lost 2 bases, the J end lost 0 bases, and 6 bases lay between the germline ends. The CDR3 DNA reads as TGCGCCAGCAGCCAACTATCAAGCACAGATACGCAGTATTTT. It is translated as CASSQLSSTDTQYF.

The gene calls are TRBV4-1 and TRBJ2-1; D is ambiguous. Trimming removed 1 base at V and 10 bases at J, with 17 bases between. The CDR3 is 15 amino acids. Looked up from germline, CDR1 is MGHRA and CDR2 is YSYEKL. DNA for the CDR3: TGCGCCAGCAGCCAAGGTGTTGTTTCGAGCGAAGAGCAGTTCTTC. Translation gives CASSQGVVSSEEQFF.

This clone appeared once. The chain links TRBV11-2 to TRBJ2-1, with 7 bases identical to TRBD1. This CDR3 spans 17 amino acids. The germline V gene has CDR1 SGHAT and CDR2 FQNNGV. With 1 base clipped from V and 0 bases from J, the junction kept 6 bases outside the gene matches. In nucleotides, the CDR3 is TGTGCCAGCAGCTTAGGTCACAGGGACAGCTCCTACAATGAGCAGTTCTTC. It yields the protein CASSLGHRDSSYNEQFF.

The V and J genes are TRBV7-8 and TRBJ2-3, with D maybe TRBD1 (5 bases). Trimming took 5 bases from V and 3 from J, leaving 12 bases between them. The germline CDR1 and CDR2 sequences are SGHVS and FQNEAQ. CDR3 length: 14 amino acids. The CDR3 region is CASSLDSGTDTQYF. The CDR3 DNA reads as TGTGCCAGCAGCCTCGACAGTGGAACAGATACGCAGTATTTT. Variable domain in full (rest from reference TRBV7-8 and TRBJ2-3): GAGVSQSPRYKVAKRGQDVALRCDPISGHVSLFWYQQALGQGPEFLTYFQNEAQLDKSGLPSDRFFAERPEGSVSTLKIQRTQQEDSAVYLCASSLDSGTDTQYFGPGTRLTVL.

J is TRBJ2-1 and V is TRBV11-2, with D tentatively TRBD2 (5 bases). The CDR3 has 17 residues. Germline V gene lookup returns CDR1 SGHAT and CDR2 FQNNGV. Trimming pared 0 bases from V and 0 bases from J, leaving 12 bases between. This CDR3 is CASSLDSTGNSYNEQFF. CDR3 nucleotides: TGTGCCAGCAGCTTAGACTCGACCGGGAACTCCTACAATGAGCAGTTCTTC.

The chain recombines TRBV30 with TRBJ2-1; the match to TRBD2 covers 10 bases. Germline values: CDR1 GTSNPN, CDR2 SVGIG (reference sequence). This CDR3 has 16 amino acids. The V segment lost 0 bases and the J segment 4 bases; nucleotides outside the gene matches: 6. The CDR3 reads CAWSVLRLAGYNEQFF. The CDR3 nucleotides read TGTGCCTGGAGTGTACTACGACTAGCGGGTTACAATGAGCAGTTCTTC.

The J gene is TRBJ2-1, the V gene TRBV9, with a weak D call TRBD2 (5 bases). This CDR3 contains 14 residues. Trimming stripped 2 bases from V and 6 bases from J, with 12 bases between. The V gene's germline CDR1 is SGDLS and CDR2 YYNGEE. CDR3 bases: TGTGCCAGCAGCGTCCCTACTAGTGCCAATGAGCAGTTCTTC. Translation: CASSVPTSANEQFF.

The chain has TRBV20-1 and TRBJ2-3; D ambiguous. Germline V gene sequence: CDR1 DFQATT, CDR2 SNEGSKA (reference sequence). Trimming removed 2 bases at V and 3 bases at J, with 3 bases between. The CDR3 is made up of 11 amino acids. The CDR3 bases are TGCAGTGCTAGACGAACAGATACGCAGTATTTT. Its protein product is CSARRTDTQYF.

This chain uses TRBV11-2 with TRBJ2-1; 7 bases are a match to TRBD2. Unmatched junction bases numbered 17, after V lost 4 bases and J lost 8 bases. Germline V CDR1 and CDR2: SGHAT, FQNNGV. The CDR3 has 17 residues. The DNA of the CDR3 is TGTGCCAGCAGCTCCGCTCGGGGGAGGGCCTTCTCCTATGAGCAGTTCTTC. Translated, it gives CASSSARGRAFSYEQFF.

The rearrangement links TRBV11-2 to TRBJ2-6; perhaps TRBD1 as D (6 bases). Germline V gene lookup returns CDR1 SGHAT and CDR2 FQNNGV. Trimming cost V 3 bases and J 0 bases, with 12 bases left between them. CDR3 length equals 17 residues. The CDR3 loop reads CASSFGTPGSGANVLTF. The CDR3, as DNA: TGTGCCAGCAGCTTCGGGACACCCGGCTCTGGGGCCAACGTCCTGACTTTC.

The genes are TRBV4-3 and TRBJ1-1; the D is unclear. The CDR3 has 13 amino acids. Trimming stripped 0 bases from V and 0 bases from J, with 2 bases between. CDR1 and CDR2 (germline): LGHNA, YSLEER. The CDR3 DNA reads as TGCGCCAGCAGCCAAGATTTGAACACTGAAGCTTTCTTT. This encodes CASSQDLNTEAFF.

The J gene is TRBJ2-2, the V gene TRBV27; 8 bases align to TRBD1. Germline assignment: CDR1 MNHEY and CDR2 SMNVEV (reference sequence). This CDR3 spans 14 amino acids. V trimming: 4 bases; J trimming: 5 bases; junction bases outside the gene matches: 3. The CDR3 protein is CASSSGGATGELFF. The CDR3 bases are TGTGCCAGCAGTTCAGGGGGCGCGACCGGGGAGCTGTTTTTT.

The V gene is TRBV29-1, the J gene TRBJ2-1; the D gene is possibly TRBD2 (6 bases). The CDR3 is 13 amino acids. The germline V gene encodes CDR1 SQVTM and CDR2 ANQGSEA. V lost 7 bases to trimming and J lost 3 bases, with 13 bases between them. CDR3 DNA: TGCAGCGAACGGGACTCCAACTACAATGAGCAGTTCTTC. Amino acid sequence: CSERDSNYNEQFF.

This chain's CDR3 is CASSVQGSPDTQYF. CDR3 nucleotides: TGTGCCAGCAGCGTACAGGGCTCCCCAGATACGCAGTATTTT. The chain uses TRBV5-6 and TRBJ2-3, with D maybe TRBD1 (6 bases). There are 14 residues in the CDR3. Germline values: CDR1 SGHDT, CDR2 YYEEEE. V lost 4 bases to trimming and J lost 4 bases, with 13 bases between them.

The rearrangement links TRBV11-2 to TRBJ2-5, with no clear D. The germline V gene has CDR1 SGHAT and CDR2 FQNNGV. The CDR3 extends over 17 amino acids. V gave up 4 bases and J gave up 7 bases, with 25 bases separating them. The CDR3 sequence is CASSYLTPPNGGSTQYF. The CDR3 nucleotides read TGTGCCAGCAGCTATTTGACTCCACCCAATGGCGGCTCGACCCAGTACTTC.

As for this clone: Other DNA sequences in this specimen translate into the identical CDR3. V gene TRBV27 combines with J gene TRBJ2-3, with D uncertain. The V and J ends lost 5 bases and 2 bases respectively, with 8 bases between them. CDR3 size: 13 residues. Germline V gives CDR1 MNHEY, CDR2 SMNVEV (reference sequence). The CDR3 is CASSPPSTDTQYF. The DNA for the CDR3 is TGTGCCAGCAGTCCACCATCCACAGATACGCAGTATTTT.

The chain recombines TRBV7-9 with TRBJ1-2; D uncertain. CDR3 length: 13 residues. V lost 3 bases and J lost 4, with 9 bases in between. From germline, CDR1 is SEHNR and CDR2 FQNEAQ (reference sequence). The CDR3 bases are TGTGCCAGCAGCTTGGTACTGAGCTATGGCTACACCTTC. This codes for CASSLVLSYGYTF.

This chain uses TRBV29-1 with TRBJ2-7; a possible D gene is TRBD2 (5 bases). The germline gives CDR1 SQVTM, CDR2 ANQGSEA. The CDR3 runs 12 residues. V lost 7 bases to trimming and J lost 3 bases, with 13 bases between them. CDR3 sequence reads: CSAKGVGYEQYF. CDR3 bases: TGCAGCGCCAAGGGAGTGGGCTACGAGCAGTACTTC.

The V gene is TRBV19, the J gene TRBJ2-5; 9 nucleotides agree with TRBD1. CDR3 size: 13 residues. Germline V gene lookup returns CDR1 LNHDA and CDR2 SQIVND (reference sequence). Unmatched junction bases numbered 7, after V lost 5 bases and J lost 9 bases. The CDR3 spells CASSPGTGMAQYF. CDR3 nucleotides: TGTGCCAGTAGTCCTGGGACAGGGATGGCCCAGTACTTC. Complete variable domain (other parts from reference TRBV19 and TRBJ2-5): DGGITQSPKYLFRKEGQNVTLSCEQNLNHDAMYWYRQDPGQGLRLIYYSQIVNDFQKGDIAEGYSVSREKKESFPLTVTSAQKNPTAFYLCASSPGTGMAQYFGPGTRLLVL.

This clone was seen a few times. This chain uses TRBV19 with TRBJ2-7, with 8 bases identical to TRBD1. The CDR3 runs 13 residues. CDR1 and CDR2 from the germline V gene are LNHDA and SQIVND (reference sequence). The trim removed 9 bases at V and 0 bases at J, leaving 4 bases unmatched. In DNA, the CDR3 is TGTGCCAGCACGGACAGGGTCTCCTACGAGCAGTACTTC. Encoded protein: CASTDRVSYEQYF.

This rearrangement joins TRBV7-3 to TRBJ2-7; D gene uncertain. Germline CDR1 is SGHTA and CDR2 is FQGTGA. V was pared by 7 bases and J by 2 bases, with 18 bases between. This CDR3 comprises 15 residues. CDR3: CASTQTAQCPYEQYF. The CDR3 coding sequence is TGTGCCAGCACCCAAACCGCCCAGTGCCCCTACGAGCAGTACTTC.